This T cell receptor beta chain was sequenced in a study of long-term antiretroviral therapy in people with HIV. Of note for this clone: Its cognate antigen is unknown. Other DNA sequences in the same sample also yield this CDR3.

Points from the study as a whole: Gathering of blood took place between about 2004 and 2017, possibly under older ART regimens.

They ran version v3.0 of the immunoSEQ assay at survey level. Sequencing aimed to cover roughly 40,000-55,000 T-cell genomes per sample. Assay used: immunoSEQ multiplex PCR; TCRdb lists only in-frame clones, some missing. The data contain approximately 21,000 clones, roughly 84% of them singletons. Sequenced material: unsorted PBMCs, taken around 6 years after starting antiretroviral therapy. This TCR was sampled from a man aged 25 to 40 with HIV.

CDR3 region: CASSSPGTGNYGYTF. The CDR3, as DNA: TGTGCCAGCAGCTCTCCGGGGACAGGGAACTATGGCTACACCTTC. The genes are TRBV28 and TRBJ1-2; 9 bases map to TRBD1. V gave up 6 bases and J gave up 2 bases; unmatched junction bases: 7. CDR3 length: 15 amino acids. In germline, CDR1 is MDHEN, CDR2 SYDVKM.